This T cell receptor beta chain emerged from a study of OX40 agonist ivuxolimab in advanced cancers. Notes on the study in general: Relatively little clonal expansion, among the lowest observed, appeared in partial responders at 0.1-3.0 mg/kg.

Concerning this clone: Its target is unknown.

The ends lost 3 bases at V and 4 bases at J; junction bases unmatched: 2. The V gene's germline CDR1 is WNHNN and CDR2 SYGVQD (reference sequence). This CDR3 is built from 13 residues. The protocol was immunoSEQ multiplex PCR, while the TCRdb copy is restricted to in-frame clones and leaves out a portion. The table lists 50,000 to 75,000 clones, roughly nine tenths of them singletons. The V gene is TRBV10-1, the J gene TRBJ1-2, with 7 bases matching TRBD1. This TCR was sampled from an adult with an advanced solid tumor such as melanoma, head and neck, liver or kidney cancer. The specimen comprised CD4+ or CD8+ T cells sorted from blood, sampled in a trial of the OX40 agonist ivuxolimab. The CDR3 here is CASSEGGSYGYTF. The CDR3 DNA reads TGCGCCAGCAGTGAAGGGGGCAGCTATGGCTACACCTTC.